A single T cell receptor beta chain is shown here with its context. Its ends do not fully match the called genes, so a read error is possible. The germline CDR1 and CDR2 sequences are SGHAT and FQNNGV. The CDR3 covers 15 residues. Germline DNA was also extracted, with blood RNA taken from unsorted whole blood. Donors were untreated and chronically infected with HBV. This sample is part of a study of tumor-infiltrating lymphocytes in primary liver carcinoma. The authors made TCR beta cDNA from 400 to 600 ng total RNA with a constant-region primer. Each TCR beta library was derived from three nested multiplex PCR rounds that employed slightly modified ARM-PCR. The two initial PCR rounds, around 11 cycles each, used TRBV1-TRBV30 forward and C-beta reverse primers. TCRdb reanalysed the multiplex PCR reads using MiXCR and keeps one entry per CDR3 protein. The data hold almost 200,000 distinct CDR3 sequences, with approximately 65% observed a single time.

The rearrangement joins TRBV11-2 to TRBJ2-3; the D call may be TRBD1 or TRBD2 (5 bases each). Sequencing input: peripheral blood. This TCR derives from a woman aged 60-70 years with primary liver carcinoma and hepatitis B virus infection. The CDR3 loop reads CACSFVLGRTDTQYF. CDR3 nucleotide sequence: TGTGCCTGCAGCTTCGTACTGGGACGCACAGATACGCAGTATTTT.